These 29 T cell receptor beta chains came from one sample sequenced in a study of T-cell memory formation after mild COVID-19 (dated by TCRdb to about 2021). The method behind the library was 5' RACE. The run used an Illumina NovaSeq 6000. Clones were called with MiXCR by TCRdb after fastp trimmed the public reads at Q25, and only in-frame beta chains were retained. For every CDR3 protein sequence, its rows merge into one entry that carries the most common genes and DNA. This sample comprises around 200,000 distinct CDR3 sequences, 16% of them detected only once. The ten most abundant clones make up about 2.1% of the sample. The sequenced sample was PBMCs or a T cell subset sorted from them (not recorded which). These receptors were taken from an adult woman who had mild COVID-19 (a few samples of this study predate the infection). The sample titles of this study are shuffled in the database, so cell type and time point are left out; the donor was told from shared clones.

J is TRBJ2-3 and V is TRBV6-2 or TRBV6-3, with a weak D call TRBD1 (6 bases). CDR1 MNHEY and CDR2 SVGEGT come from the germline V gene. With 6 bases removed from V and 3 bases from J, the gap between germline ends came to 10 bases. This CDR3 is 13 amino acids long. CDR3 residues: CASREQGTDTQYF. CDR3 sequence (DNA): TGTGCCAGCAGAGAACAGGGAACAGATACGCAGTATTTT.

V usage is TRBV5-1 and J usage is TRBJ1-2, with 12 bases lining up with TRBD1. V was pared by 3 bases and J by 3 bases, with 6 bases of the junction left unmatched. The CDR3 covers 16 residues. Germline CDR1 is SGHRS and CDR2 is YFSETQ. CDR3 sequence (DNA): TGCGCCAGCAGCTGGACCGGGACAGGGGGCTACTATGGCTACACCTTC. As protein: CASSWTGTGGYYGYTF.

This chain joins TRBV7-2 and TRBJ1-1; 7 bases line up with TRBD1. Trimming at V came to 5 bases and at J to 11 bases, leaving 20 bases not matched to a gene. Per the germline V gene, CDR1 is SGHTA and CDR2 is FQGNSA. The CDR3 runs to 16 residues. DNA of the CDR3: TGTGCCAGCAGCCGTAATACAGGGGCTCTTTCCAAAAGTGCTTTCTTT. It is translated as CASSRNTGALSKSAFF.

The chain employs TRBV29-1 and TRBJ2-3; possibly TRBD1 for D (6 bases). This CDR3 contains 15 residues. Germline CDR1 and CDR2: SQVTM and ANQGSEA. V was pared by 3 bases and J by 0 bases, with 13 bases between. CDR3 DNA: TGCAGCGTTGATCCCAACAGGGCCAGCACAGATACGCAGTATTTT. It encodes CSVDPNRASTDTQYF.

The V call is TRBV21-1, the J call TRBJ2-1; the table's D gene call, TRBD2, was not cross checked with the DNA. TRBV21-1 constitutes a pseudogene. The CDR3 is 12 residues long. Here the CDR3 DNA reads TGTGCCAGTTCGGGAGCCTACAATGAGCAGTTCTTC. As protein: CASSGAYNEQFF.

This clonotype has more than one count but fewer than ten. The chain couples TRBV4-2 to TRBJ2-1; weak D call: TRBD1 (6 bases). Germline V gene sequence: CDR1 LGHNA, CDR2 YNFKEQ. This CDR3 has 15 residues. Trimming removed 1 base from V and 4 bases from J, with 11 bases in between. The CDR3 DNA sequence: TGTGCCAGCAGCCAAGGACAGGATAATTACAATGAGCAGTTCTTC. Amino acids: CASSQGQDNYNEQFF.

In this sample, this clonotype turned up a few times. V and J are TRBV20-1 and TRBJ1-2; no reliable D call. The V end was cut by 1 base, the J end by 8 bases, with 8 bases between. Germline values: CDR1 DFQATT, CDR2 SNEGSKA (reference sequence). The CDR3 has 11 residues. This CDR3 is CSARGIRGYTF. The CDR3 region has the DNA TGCAGTGCTAGAGGCATCAGAGGCTACACCTTC.

There are a few counts of this clonotype. V gene TRBV20-1 combines with J gene TRBJ2-5, with 8 positions matching TRBD2. The germline V gene encodes CDR1 DFQATT and CDR2 SNEGSKA (reference sequence). CDR3 length: 13 residues. V trimming: 3 bases; J trimming: 7 bases; junction bases outside the gene matches: 7. DNA of the CDR3: TGCAGTGCTAGGCGGGGGGAAGCGGGGACCCAGTACTTC. Translating it yields CSARRGEAGTQYF.

This clonotype was recorded a few times. The rearrangement uses TRBV2 and TRBJ2-1, with TRBD1 identical over 7 bases. CDR3 size: 13 residues. Germline CDR1 and CDR2: SNHLY and FYNNEI. Losses at the gene ends were 7 bases for V and 10 bases for J; bases not matched to a gene: 10. The DNA for the CDR3 is TGTGCCAGCAATTCCGAGGGGGCAGGGGAGCAGTTCTTC. Protein: CASNSEGAGEQFF.

This clonotype came up a few times. The J gene is TRBJ2-1, the V gene TRBV7-6; TRBD1 or TRBD2 may be the D gene (6 bases each). CDR1 and CDR2 from the germline V gene are SGHVS and FNYEAQ. The length of the CDR3 is 16 residues. V was pared by 1 base and J by 3 bases, with 13 bases between. This CDR3 reads CASSLEGGHDYNEQFF. The CDR3 nucleotides read TGTGCCAGCAGCTTAGAGGGGGGACATGACTACAATGAGCAGTTCTTC.

This clonotype was observed a few times. This chain joins TRBV6-2 or TRBV6-3 and TRBJ2-3; 11 bases are shared with TRBD2. The CDR3 covers 17 residues. Germline-derived CDR1 and CDR2 are MNHEY and SVGEGT. Germline trimming cut 2 bases from V and 4 bases from J; bases unmatched to any gene: 8. The CDR3 loop is CASSYGLTSGAADTQYF. The CDR3, as DNA: TGTGCCAGCAGTTACGGGTTGACTAGCGGGGCGGCAGATACGCAGTATTTT.

This clonotype showed up just a few times. V gene TRBV5-1 combines with J gene TRBJ2-7, with 12 bases that match TRBD2. The CDR3 runs 16 residues. Germline V gene lookup returns CDR1 SGHRS and CDR2 YFSETQ. After removal of 6 bases from V and 0 bases from J, the junction contained 7 bases not matched to a gene. CDR3 region: CASTLTSGGVSYEQYF. For the CDR3, the DNA is TGCGCCAGCACCCTGACTAGCGGGGGTGTCTCCTACGAGCAGTACTTC.

The chain's CDR3 is CASSGTGVLNTEAFF. DNA of the CDR3: TGTGCCAGCTCCGGGACAGGGGTGTTGAACACTGAAGCTTTCTTT. The chain combines TRBV18 with TRBJ1-1; 10 nucleotides line up with TRBD1. Germline CDR1 reads KGHSH; CDR2 reads LQKENI. J lost 0 bases, V lost 6 bases, and 4 bases had no gene match. The CDR3 is 15 residues long.

This clonotype was counted at least ten times. J is TRBJ2-5 and V is TRBV20-1, with TRBD2 identical over 13 bases. Looked up from germline, CDR1 is DFQATT and CDR2 is SNEGSKA (reference sequence). The CDR3 sequence is 16 residues long. Trimming took 0 bases from V and 0 from J; bases not matched to a gene: 1. The CDR3 nucleotides read TGCAGTGCTAGAGAGGGACTAGCGGGGAACCAAGAGACCCAGTACTTC. Its protein product is CSAREGLAGNQETQYF.

The V and J genes are TRBV3-1 and TRBJ1-6; 10 bases are a match to TRBD1. CDR1 and CDR2 (germline): LGHDT, YNNKEL (reference sequence). This CDR3 is built from 15 residues. Trimming removed 1 base from V and 10 bases from J; junction bases left unmatched: 4. The CDR3 reads CASSQVGQGHSPLHF. The CDR3 DNA follows: TGTGCCAGCAGCCAAGTGGGACAGGGGCACTCACCCCTCCACTTT.

In this sample, this clonotype turned up many times. This CDR3 is CASSQVLQMNTGELFF. The CDR3 DNA reads as TGCGCCAGCAGCCAAGTTTTACAGATGAACACCGGGGAGCTGTTTTTT. The chain recombines TRBV4-1 with TRBJ2-2; D not resolved. The CDR3 covers 16 residues. Germline V gene sequence: CDR1 MGHRA, CDR2 YSYEKL. Trimming pared 1 base from V and 1 base from J, leaving 10 bases between.

This clonotype was recorded a few times. CDR3 sequence reads: CASSLNDHTDTQYF. The CDR3, as DNA: TGCGCCAGCAGCTTGAATGACCACACAGATACGCAGTATTTT. J is TRBJ2-3 and V is TRBV5-1, with D unresolved. This CDR3 is built from 14 residues. Germline CDR1 is SGHRS and CDR2 is YFSETQ. V was trimmed by 1 base and J by 2 bases, leaving 8 bases between them.

This rearrangement joins TRBV12-3 or TRBV12-4 to TRBJ1-1; D uncertain. V was shortened by 5 bases and J by 0 bases, with 10 bases between the two germline ends. The CDR3 consists of 14 residues. The CDR3 DNA reads as TGTGCCAGCAGTCCCCCGGGATTGAACACTGAAGCTTTCTTT. This encodes CASSPPGLNTEAFF.

This clonotype was counted between two and nine times. This chain joins TRBV6-5 and TRBJ2-7; 15 nucleotides align to TRBD2. The CDR3 spans 16 residues. The V gene's germline CDR1 is MNHEY and CDR2 SVGAGI. The V gene end was trimmed by 8 bases and the J gene end by 9 bases; junction bases not matched to a gene: 14. The CDR3 is CASGRTGLAGGLVQYF. CDR3 DNA sequence: TGTGCCAGCGGCCGAACGGGACTAGCGGGGGGTTTGGTGCAGTACTTC.

This CDR3 is CASSLVREQFF. The CDR3 nucleotides are TGTGCCAGCAGTTTGGTCCGAGAGCAGTTCTTC. V usage is TRBV12-3 or TRBV12-4 and J usage is TRBJ2-1; no clear D gene. The V end was cut by 3 bases, the J end by 10 bases, with 7 bases between. This CDR3 contains 11 residues.

Only a few counts were recorded for this clonotype. The chain is built from TRBV5-6 and TRBJ1-2, with a tentative D call TRBD1 (6 bases). V lost 0 bases and J 7 bases, leaving 13 bases between the germline ends. Germline V CDR1 and CDR2: SGHDT, YYEEEE. The CDR3 covers 14 residues. CDR3 nucleotide sequence: TGTGCCAGCAGCTTGGTTCTGACAGGTCCTGGCTACACCTTC. It encodes CASSLVLTGPGYTF.

This sequence joins TRBV6-6 and TRBJ1-2, with 10 bases aligning to TRBD1. The CDR3 sequence is 14 residues long. Germline-derived CDR1 and CDR2 are MNHNY and SVGAGI (reference sequence). V lost 5 bases and J lost 7; bases outside the gene matches: 7. The CDR3 sequence is CASSPRTGGLGYTF. The CDR3 DNA reads as TGTGCCAGCAGTCCCCGGACAGGGGGGCTTGGCTACACCTTC.

The chain combines TRBV30 with TRBJ2-1; 7 nucleotides agree with TRBD2. Unmatched junction bases numbered 6, after V lost 4 bases and J lost 6 bases. Per the germline V gene, CDR1 is GTSNPN and CDR2 is SVGIG (reference sequence). The CDR3 runs 13 residues. CDR3 sequence reads: CAWTSGVSNEQFF. The DNA of the CDR3 is TGTGCCTGGACAAGCGGGGTCTCCAATGAGCAGTTCTTC.

The chain recombines TRBV6-1 with TRBJ2-7; 7 bases align to TRBD1. V lost 6 bases and J lost 4; bases outside the gene matches: 3. Germline V lookup: CDR1 MNHNS, CDR2 SASEGT. The CDR3 length is 12 residues. The CDR3 sequence is CASRDRNYEQYF. The CDR3 DNA reads as TGTGCCAGCAGGGACAGGAATTACGAGCAGTACTTC.

This sequence joins TRBV5-1 and TRBJ2-2; 7 bases agree with TRBD1. Germline values: CDR1 SGHRS, CDR2 YFSETQ. V shed 4 bases and J 3 bases; nucleotides not matched to a gene: 6. The CDR3 totals 15 residues. The CDR3: CASSPQGQYTGELFF. The DNA for the CDR3 is TGCGCCAGCAGCCCGCAGGGACAGTACACCGGGGAGCTGTTTTTT.

The chain joins TRBV28 to TRBJ1-2, with a tentative D call TRBD1 (5 bases). The V end was cut by 8 bases, the J end by 4 bases, with 14 bases between. Germline CDR1 is MDHEN and CDR2 is SYDVKM. This CDR3 is built from 13 residues. DNA of the CDR3: TGTGCCAGCTGCGTCGACAGTCTCTATGGCTACACCTTC. Translated: CASCVDSLYGYTF.

This clonotype came up many times. The rearrangement links TRBV12-3 or TRBV12-4 to TRBJ2-1, with D perhaps TRBD1 or TRBD2 (5 bases each). The CDR3 is 14 residues long. V lost 2 bases to trimming and J lost 2 bases, with 7 bases between them. The CDR3 protein is CASSLQGAYNEQFF. CDR3 nucleotide sequence: TGTGCCAGCAGTTTACAGGGAGCCTACAATGAGCAGTTCTTC.

CDR3 DNA sequence: TGCGCCAGCAGCGCAGAATTACTCTATGGCTACACCTTC. Translated, it gives CASSAELLYGYTF. This chain uses TRBV5-1 with TRBJ1-2; D is undetermined. Germline V gives CDR1 SGHRS, CDR2 YFSETQ. The CDR3 has 13 residues. Deletions cut 4 bases from V and 4 bases from J, with 11 bases between.

A few counts support this clonotype. The chain joins TRBV25-1 to TRBJ2-7, with TRBD2 identical over 14 bases. J was trimmed by 3 bases and V by 6 bases; bases with no gene match: 13. CDR3 size: 18 residues. Germline CDR1 is MGHDK and CDR2 is SYGVNS. In DNA form, the CDR3 reads TGTGCCAGCAGGAAGACCGGGACTAGCGGGAGCAGGTACTACGAGCAGTACTTC. Its protein is CASRKTGTSGSRYYEQYF.